The clone carrying this T cell receptor beta chain was counted a single time. The V and J ends lost 3 bases and 0 bases respectively, with 12 bases between them. The germline gives CDR1 SGHDN, CDR2 FVKESK. CDR3 length: 15 residues. The data stem from a study of T cell changes during pregnancy in multiple sclerosis. Repertoires were generated with immunoSEQ multiplex PCR, while TCRdb's copy carries only in-frame clones and drops some. Altogether approximately 41,000 clones are present, approximately 90% being singletons, with the ten largest covering over 1.1%. The sample was PBMCs (not recorded whether the cells were cultured). The gene calls are TRBV14 and TRBJ2-7, with D tentatively TRBD1 (6 bases). The sequence came from a female donor with multiple sclerosis, enrolled in a pregnancy study. The CDR3 DNA follows: TGTGCCAGCAGCCACTTGGACAGATTCTCCTACGAGCAGTACTTC. Protein: CASSHLDRFSYEQYF.